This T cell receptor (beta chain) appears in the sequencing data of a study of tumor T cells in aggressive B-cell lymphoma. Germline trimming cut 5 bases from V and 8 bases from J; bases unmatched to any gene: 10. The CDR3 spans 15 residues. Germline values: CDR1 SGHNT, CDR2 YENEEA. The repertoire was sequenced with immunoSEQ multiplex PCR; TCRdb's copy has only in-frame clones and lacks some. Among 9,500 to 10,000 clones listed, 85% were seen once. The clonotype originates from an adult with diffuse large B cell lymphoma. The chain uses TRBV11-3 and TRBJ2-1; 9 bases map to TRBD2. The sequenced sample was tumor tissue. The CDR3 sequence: CASSPGDSGSYEQFF. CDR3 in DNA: TGTGCCAGCAGCCCCGGAGATAGCGGGAGCTATGAGCAGTTCTTC.